These T cell receptor beta chains were read from a single sample in a study of blood T cell repertoires in COVID-19. Clones were sequenced by immunoSEQ multiplex PCR, and TCRdb holds only the in-frame ones, with some missing. The table lists fewer than 300,000 clones, around 88% of them singletons. The sequenced material came from peripheral blood. These receptors originate from a man between 25 and 39 years old with acute or convalescent COVID-19. Both conserved end residues are part of each CDR3. Each record gives: D gene, V gene, CDR3 length, clone size, J gene, CDR3 protein, CDR3 DNA. A D gene is named only where the DNA matches it firmly. Expanded clones are given a class, and other clones once, few, many or no size at all.

.	TRBV19	13	.	TRBJ1-1	CASSDSTKVLAFF	TGTGCCAGTAGCGACAGCACAAAGGTTTTAGCTTTCTTT
.	TRBV7-6	13	.	TRBJ1-1	CASSLGGDTEAFF	TGTGCCAGCAGCTTGGGGGGGGACACTGAAGCTTTCTTT
TRBD1	TRBV7-9	14	.	TRBJ2-7	CASSQRDRGYEQYF	TGTGCCAGCAGCCAACGAGACAGGGGCTACGAGCAGTACTTC
TRBD1	TRBV5-1	14	few	TRBJ2-1	CASRGQGLYNEQFF	TGCGCCAGCAGGGGACAGGGGCTATACAATGAGCAGTTCTTC
TRBD1	TRBV10-2	12	.	TRBJ1-1	CASSERTGGAFF	TGCGCCAGCAGTGAGAGGACAGGCGGAGCTTTCTTT
.	TRBV6-5	14	many	TRBJ1-5	CASSLGRNNQPQHF	TGTGCCAGCAGTTTGGGCAGGAACAATCAGCCCCAGCATTTT
TRBD2	TRBV7-9	19	.	TRBJ2-7	CASSSAHAGLAGGSAEQYF	TGTGCCAGCAGCTCAGCCCACGCGGGACTAGCGGGAGGTTCAGCCGAGCAGTACTTC
.	TRBV19	13	.	TRBJ1-1	CASSGQSNTEAFF	TGTGCCAGTAGTGGCCAGTCGAACACTGAAGCTTTCTTT
TRBD1	TRBV6-5	15	.	TRBJ1-5	CASSIDRGGNQPQHF	TGTGCCAGCAGTATAGACAGGGGAGGCAATCAGCCCCAGCATTTT
TRBD2	TRBV6-5	15	.	TRBJ2-3	CASSFAGGPRDTQYF	TGTGCCAGCAGCTTTGCGGGGGGGCCAAGGGATACGCAGTATTTT
.	TRBV9	15	.	TRBJ1-4	CASSVRGVANEKLFF	TGTGCCAGCAGCGTTCGGGGGGTTGCTAATGAAAAACTGTTTTTT
.	TRBV10-2	13	many	TRBJ1-1	CASSLQLNTEAFF	TGCGCCAGCAGTTTACAGTTGAACACTGAAGCTTTCTTT
.	TRBV5-5	15	.	TRBJ1-5	CASSLGSNSNQPQHF	TGTGCCAGCAGCTTGGGAAGCAATAGCAATCAGCCCCAGCATTTT
TRBD1	TRBV5-1	15	.	TRBJ1-6	CASKTGTGNNSPLHF	TGCGCCAGCAAGACCGGGACAGGGAATAATTCACCCCTCCACTTT
.	TRBV3-1/TRBV3-2	13	once	TRBJ1-1	CASSLRGDTEAFF	TGTGCCAGCAGCCTACGAGGAGACACTGAAGCTTTCTTT
TRBD2	TRBV19	17	.	TRBJ2-1	CASSMVASGRGDNEQFF	TGTGCCAGTAGTATGGTAGCTAGCGGGAGGGGGGACAATGAGCAGTTCTTC
.	TRBV28	16	.	TRBJ1-5	CASRQEAGYSNQPQHF	TGTGCCAGCAGACAGGAGGCGGGGTATAGCAATCAGCCCCAGCATTTT
.	TRBV7-7	15	.	TRBJ2-5	CASTPSQQPQETQYF	TGTGCTAGCACCCCGTCGCAACAGCCGCAAGAGACCCAGTACTTC
TRBD1	TRBV7-2	15	.	TRBJ1-1	CASSSWTGRNTEAFF	TGTGCCAGCAGCTCCTGGACAGGGAGGAACACTGAAGCTTTCTTT
TRBD1	TRBV7-9	14	.	TRBJ1-1	CASSSGQGEVRAFF	TGTGCCAGCAGCTCCGGACAGGGAGAGGTCCGGGCTTTCTTT
TRBD2	TRBV30	14	.	TRBJ2-1	CAWTGLAGRNEQFF	TGTGCCTGGACAGGACTAGCGGGTCGTAATGAGCAGTTCTTC
.	TRBV9	14	.	TRBJ1-3	CASSVGGLRNTIYF	TGTGCCAGCAGCGTCGGGGGGCTGAGAAACACCATATATTTT
TRBD2	TRBV5-1	16	once	TRBJ2-7	CASSRVSSGVAHEQYF	TGCGCCAGCAGCCGTGTCTCTAGCGGGGTCGCCCACGAGCAGTACTTC
.	TRBV5-1	16	.	TRBJ2-3	CASSLDGGGSTDTQYF	TGCGCCAGCAGCTTGGATGGCGGGGGCTCCACAGATACGCAGTATTTT
.	TRBV7-3	14	.	TRBJ2-3	CASSLGVGGDTQYF	TGTGCCAGCAGCTTAGGAGTCGGGGGAGATACGCAGTATTTT
.	TRBV28	14	.	TRBJ1-6	CAIFLGGPDSPLHF	TGTGCCATCTTCTTGGGAGGTCCTGATTCACCCCTCCACTTT
TRBD2	TRBV9	16	.	TRBJ2-3	CASSFTSGGSTDTQYF	TGTGCCAGCAGCTTCACTAGCGGGGGTAGTACAGATACGCAGTATTTT
TRBD1	TRBV5-1	18	.	TRBJ2-7	CASSRYLNSLTGTYEQYF	TGCGCCAGCAGCCGTTACTTAAACTCACTGACAGGGACCTACGAGCAGTACTTC
.	TRBV5-1	15	.	TRBJ1-4	CASSFTGTGNEKLFF	TGCGCCAGCAGCTTTACAGGGACGGGTAATGAAAAACTGTTTTTT
TRBD1	TRBV11-2	14	.	TRBJ1-2	CASRPNRGNYGYTF	TGTGCCAGCAGACCAAACAGGGGTAACTATGGCTACACCTTC
TRBD1	TRBV6-4	15	few	TRBJ1-4	CASSDTGGSNEKLFF	TGTGCCAGCAGTGACACAGGGGGGTCGAATGAAAAACTGTTTTTT
TRBD2	TRBV5-4	14	.	TRBJ2-1	CASSSGLARYEQFF	TGTGCCAGCAGCTCGGGACTAGCGAGGTATGAGCAGTTCTTC
.	TRBV27	19	.	TRBJ2-3	CASSLSLFRVAGYTDTQYF	TGTGCCAGCAGTTTATCTCTTTTCCGGGTAGCAGGGTACACAGATACGCAGTATTTT
TRBD2	TRBV6-4	15	.	TRBJ2-5	CASSDTLAGGETQYF	TGTGCCAGCAGTGATACCCTGGCGGGGGGAGAGACCCAGTACTTC
.	TRBV5-8	15	.	TRBJ1-5	CASSARLYGNQPQHF	TGTGCCAGCAGCGCGAGACTATACGGCAATCAGCCCCAGCATTTT
TRBD1	TRBV9	13	.	TRBJ1-4	CASSVGQDEKLFF	TGTGCCAGCAGCGTCGGACAGGACGAAAAACTGTTTTTT
TRBD1	TRBV28	15	.	TRBJ1-2	CASSSPGQANYGYTF	TGTGCCAGCAGTTCCCCTGGACAGGCTAACTATGGCTACACCTTC
.	TRBV29-1	13	.	TRBJ1-2	CSVLQGASDGYTF	TGCAGCGTTTTACAGGGTGCGAGTGATGGCTACACCTTC
.	TRBV28	12	.	TRBJ2-7	CASTSRDYEQYF	TGTGCCAGCACCAGCAGGGACTACGAGCAGTACTTC
TRBD1	TRBV4-1	16	.	TRBJ1-6	CASRIPLQGGNSPLHF	TGCGCCAGCAGGATCCCTTTACAGGGGGGTAATTCACCCCTCCACTTT
.	TRBV9	15	.	TRBJ1-2	CASSAYRDLPYGYTF	TGTGCCAGCAGCGCTTACAGGGACCTCCCCTATGGCTACACCTTC
TRBD1	TRBV7-9	15	.	TRBJ1-1	CASSPSGQADTEAFF	TGTGCCAGCAGCCCTTCGGGACAGGCTGACACTGAAGCTTTCTTT